A single sample gave rise to the 27 T cell receptor beta chains below, sequenced in a study of control samples from healthy donors and cancer patients. Generated by immunoSEQ multiplex PCR, the TCRdb table keeps only in-frame clones and is missing some. The sample shows more than 150,000 clones, 90% to 95% of them seen only once. The source material was blood. All receptors derive from a woman aged 25 to 39 in good health.

The V and J genes are TRBV21-1 and TRBJ2-3; TRBD1 is the table's D call, not checked against the DNA. TRBV21-1 is assigned pseudogene status. This CDR3 region has 19 residues. CDR3 sequence: CASSKDGPPGVEGTDTQYF. The CDR3 nucleotides are TGTGCCAGCAGCAAAGACGGACCTCCAGGGGTTGAAGGCACAGATACGCAGTATTTT.

The genes are TRBV28 and TRBJ2-7; tentative D call: TRBD2 (6 bases). This CDR3 contains 14 residues. Trimming pared 1 base from V and 7 bases from J, leaving 14 bases between. Germline-derived CDR1 and CDR2 are MDHEN and SYDVKM. The CDR3 loop is CASSLLGTAGEQYF. CDR3 nucleotide sequence: TGTGCCAGCAGTTTATTGGGAACTGCGGGGGAGCAGTACTTC. Variable domain in full (rest from reference TRBV28 and TRBJ2-7): DVKVTQSSRYLVKRTGEKVFLECVQDMDHENMFWYRQDPGLGLRLIYFSYDVKMKEKGDIPEGYSVSREKKERFSLILESASTNQTSMYLCASSLLGTAGEQYFGPGTRLTVT.

CDR3 loop: CASSPRNGATDTQYF. CDR3 DNA sequence: TGTGCCAGCAGCCCCCGAAATGGGGCCACAGATACGCAGTATTTT. The gene calls are TRBV7-3 and TRBJ2-3; TRBD1 is a possible D gene (5 bases). The CDR3 runs to 15 residues. In germline, CDR1 is SGHTA, CDR2 FQGTGA. With 5 bases removed from V and 2 bases from J, the gap between germline ends came to 14 bases.

This chain links TRBV27 with TRBJ2-7; D possibly corresponds to TRBD2 (6 bases). CDR3 size: 14 residues. CDR1 and CDR2 (germline): MNHEY, SMNVEV (reference sequence). Trimming removed 1 base from V and 2 bases from J, with 9 bases in between. The CDR3 protein is CASSLWGETYEQYF. For the CDR3, the DNA is TGTGCCAGCAGTTTATGGGGGGAAACCTACGAGCAGTACTTC.

The rearrangement links TRBV6-2 or TRBV6-3 to TRBJ2-1; 7 positions agree with TRBD2. The CDR3 is 16 amino acids. Germline-derived CDR1 and CDR2 are MNHEY and SVGEGT. The ends lost 5 bases at V and 5 bases at J; junction bases unmatched: 12. CDR3 coding DNA: TGTGCCAGCAGTACCCCGGGGCGGGAGAGGGACAATGAGCAGTTCTTC. Translation gives CASSTPGRERDNEQFF.

The chain uses TRBV6-5 and TRBJ2-2, with 7 nucleotides matching TRBD2. The germline V gene encodes CDR1 MNHEY and CDR2 SVGAGI. The V and J ends lost 6 bases and 7 bases, in that order; junction bases with no gene match: 8. There are 14 residues in the CDR3. DNA for the CDR3: TGTGCCAGCAGCCTGCGGGAGTCGGTCGGGGAGCTGTTTTTT. It translates to CASSLRESVGELFF.

The J gene is TRBJ1-5, the V gene TRBV28; 8 bases are a match to TRBD1. The V segment lost 5 bases and the J segment 4 bases; nucleotides outside the gene matches: 7. The CDR3 covers 15 residues. Germline V CDR1 and CDR2: MDHEN, SYDVKM. CDR3 nucleotides: TGTGCCAGCAGTCCCGCAGGGGGCCGTAATCAGCCCCAGCATTTT. It translates to CASSPAGGRNQPQHF.

This clone turned up a few times. The chain combines TRBV4-1 with TRBJ2-1, with D hard to call. Germline CDR1 is MGHRA and CDR2 is YSYEKL. Trimming left V 0 bases short and J 5 bases short, with 17 bases between. The CDR3 spans 17 residues. CDR3 coding DNA: TGCGCCAGCAGCCAAGAAAGATTAGTCAGATTTAACAATGAGCAGTTCTTC. Encoded protein: CASSQERLVRFNNEQFF.

This clone was seen just once. This chain joins TRBV9 and TRBJ1-1; D might be TRBD1 (6 bases). V was cut by 0 bases and J by 1 base, with 10 bases left in between. Germline V CDR1 and CDR2: SGDLS, YYNGEE. This CDR3 contains 15 residues. The CDR3, as DNA: TGTGCCAGCAGCGTAGATCCAGGGGCGAACACTGAAGCTTTCTTT. This gives the protein CASSVDPGANTEAFF.

The chain employs TRBV19 and TRBJ1-5; tentative D call: TRBD1 (5 bases). The CDR3 is 14 residues long. Trimming removed 1 base from V and 5 bases from J, with 9 bases in between. The germline gives CDR1 LNHDA, CDR2 SQIVND (reference sequence). As DNA, the CDR3 is TGTGCCAGTAGTATAGGGGGGGATTATCAGCCCCAGCATTTT. It yields the protein CASSIGGDYQPQHF.

This chain joins TRBV6-5 and TRBJ1-5, with 11 bases matching TRBD1. Germline V CDR1 and CDR2: MNHEY, SVGAGI. CDR3 length: 14 amino acids. The V and J ends lost 5 bases and 6 bases, in that order; junction bases with no gene match: 3. CDR3 protein: CASSPGQGVQPQHF. The CDR3, as DNA: TGTGCCAGCAGTCCGGGACAGGGGGTTCAGCCCCAGCATTTT.

This chain connects TRBV6-5 to TRBJ1-2; tentative D call: TRBD1 (6 bases). V lost 6 bases, J lost 8 bases, and 16 bases lay in between. Germline assignment: CDR1 MNHEY and CDR2 SVGAGI. This CDR3 contains 13 residues. In DNA form, the CDR3 reads TGTGCCAGCAGCCGAAGTGGGGGGCGAGGCTACACCTTC. Its translation: CASSRSGGRGYTF.

This sequence joins TRBV3-1 (or the pseudogene TRBV3-2) and TRBJ2-2, with TRBD1 identical over 9 bases. The CDR3 contains 15 residues. Germline V gives CDR1 LGHDT, CDR2 YNNKEL (reference sequence). Trimming took 6 bases from V and 3 from J; bases not matched to a gene: 5. The CDR3 DNA sequence: TGTGCCAGCAGACCTGACAGGGGGGACACCGGGGAGCTGTTTTTT. Translating gives CASRPDRGDTGELFF.

The J gene is TRBJ1-4, the V gene TRBV4-1, with a tentative D call TRBD1 (6 bases). Trimming took off 2 bases at V and 4 bases at J, with 11 bases between the two ends. The CDR3 totals 15 residues. Germline V gene lookup returns CDR1 MGHRA and CDR2 YSYEKL. The CDR3 nucleotides read TGCGCCAGCAGCCAAATACAGGGAATTAATGAAAAACTGTTTTTT. It translates to CASSQIQGINEKLFF.

This chain links TRBV28 with TRBJ2-2; D may be TRBD1 or TRBD2 (5 bases each). In germline, CDR1 is MDHEN, CDR2 SYDVKM. V was pared by 7 bases and J by 2 bases, with 11 bases between. This CDR3 contains 14 residues. The CDR3 DNA sequence: TGTGCCAGCACGGGACCCCGCAACACCGGGGAGCTGTTTTTT. Amino acids: CASTGPRNTGELFF.

The chain is built from TRBV3-1 (or the pseudogene TRBV3-2) and TRBJ1-2, with D unclear. CDR1 LGHDT and CDR2 YNNKEL come from the germline V gene (reference sequence). Trimming shortened V by 4 bases and J by 0 bases, and 9 bases separated the two germline ends. The CDR3 covers 14 residues. This chain's CDR3 is CASSLYMTNYGYTF. Here the CDR3 DNA reads TGTGCCAGCAGCCTATACATGACTAACTATGGCTACACCTTC.

The rearrangement links TRBV12-5 to TRBJ2-2, with 11 positions matching TRBD1. The CDR3 is made up of 17 amino acids. The J segment lost 5 bases and the V segment lost 3 bases, leaving 8 bases of the junction unmatched. Germline lookup yields CDR1 LGHNT and CDR2 FRNRAP. This CDR3 is CASGFPGQGARTGELFF. CDR3 nucleotide sequence: TGTGCTAGTGGTTTCCCAGGACAGGGGGCACGAACCGGGGAGCTGTTTTTT.

This clone was counted once. The chain links TRBV24-1 to TRBJ2-2; 10 positions match TRBD1. The CDR3 is made up of 15 amino acids. V dropped 9 bases and J dropped 2; count of bases not matched to a gene: 5. In germline, CDR1 is KGHDR, CDR2 SFDVKD. The CDR3 coding sequence is TGTGCCACCCGAGGGACAGGGGCAAACACCGGGGAGCTGTTTTTT. Its translation is CATRGTGANTGELFF.

J is TRBJ2-1 and V is TRBV6-1; TRBD1 agrees at 8 bases. CDR3 size: 16 residues. Germline V CDR1 and CDR2: MNHNS, SASEGT. The junction had 9 bases not matched to a gene; V was cut back by 4 bases and J by 4 bases. The CDR3, as DNA: TGTGCCAGCAGTGGCCGAACAGGGGGTAGTTACAATGAGCAGTTCTTC. It yields the protein CASSGRTGGSYNEQFF.

This chain connects TRBV28 to TRBJ1-4; tentative D call: TRBD1 (5 bases). Per germline, CDR1 MDHEN and CDR2 SYDVKM. This CDR3 contains 14 residues. V lost 7 bases and J 5 bases, leaving 14 bases between the germline ends. The CDR3 protein is CASTRGLLNEKLFF. The CDR3 nucleotides read TGTGCCAGCACGAGGGGACTTCTAAATGAAAAACTGTTTTTT. The full variable domain, its missing parts supplied by reference TRBV28 and TRBJ1-4, is DVKVTQSSRYLVKRTGEKVFLECVQDMDHENMFWYRQDPGLGLRLIYFSYDVKMKEKGDIPEGYSVSREKKERFSLILESASTNQTSMYLCASTRGLLNEKLFFGSGTQLSVL.

The chain has TRBV24-1 and TRBJ2-6; the D gene could be TRBD1 or TRBD2 (5 bases each). Trimming removed 5 bases from V and 4 bases from J, with 11 bases in between. Per germline, CDR1 KGHDR and CDR2 SFDVKD. CDR3 length: 15 residues. The CDR3 loop reads CATSGGESGANVLTF. CDR3 coding DNA: TGTGCCACCAGTGGAGGGGAGTCGGGGGCCAACGTCCTGACTTTC.

This rearrangement joins TRBV19 to TRBJ2-5; D is uncertain. V was pared by 3 bases and J by 3 bases, with 8 bases between. Germline V CDR1 and CDR2: LNHDA, SQIVND (reference sequence). This CDR3 spans 13 amino acids. The CDR3 loop reads CASSIPGEETQYF. CDR3 bases: TGTGCCAGTAGTATCCCAGGAGAAGAGACCCAGTACTTC.

The chain couples TRBV9 to TRBJ1-2; D not resolved. Germline CDR1 is SGDLS and CDR2 is YYNGEE. Deletions cut 0 bases from V and 2 bases from J, with 14 bases between. This CDR3 contains 16 residues. CDR3 region: CASSVVPPSGNYGYTF. The CDR3 nucleotides read TGTGCCAGCAGCGTAGTCCCCCCCAGTGGGAACTATGGCTACACCTTC.

The genes are TRBV9 and TRBJ2-5; D is unresolved. Trimming shortened V by 0 bases and J by 5 bases, and 11 bases separated the two germline ends. The CDR3 has 14 amino acids. Germline V gene data show CDR1 as SGDLS and CDR2 as YYNGEE. The CDR3 spells CASSVGPTGETQYF. For the CDR3, the DNA is TGTGCCAGCAGCGTAGGGCCCACCGGGGAGACCCAGTACTTC.

This chain joins TRBV7-9 and TRBJ1-2; D ambiguous. Germline V lookup: CDR1 SEHNR, CDR2 FQNEAQ (reference sequence). The CDR3 has 12 amino acids. Trimming shortened V by 10 bases and J by 3 bases, and 12 bases separated the two germline ends. The CDR3 DNA reads TGTGCCATTCCTGGGGTGTACTATGGCTACACCTTC. It encodes CAIPGVYYGYTF.

The rearrangement uses TRBV7-9 and TRBJ1-1; tentative D call: TRBD1 (5 bases). The V and J ends lost 0 bases and 0 bases respectively, with 11 bases between them. Germline V lookup: CDR1 SEHNR, CDR2 FQNEAQ (reference sequence). The CDR3 is 16 residues long. The CDR3 here is CASSLAGVNMNTEAFF. The CDR3 nucleotides read TGTGCCAGCAGCTTAGCAGGGGTCAACATGAACACTGAAGCTTTCTTT.

V and J are TRBV5-6 and TRBJ1-1; D may be TRBD1 (5 bases). The CDR3 sequence is 15 residues long. Trimming left V 0 bases short and J 4 bases short, with 13 bases between. Germline V CDR1 and CDR2: SGHDT, YYEEEE. Here the CDR3 reads CASSLDWSGFTEAFF. For the CDR3, the DNA is TGTGCCAGCAGCTTGGATTGGTCAGGGTTCACTGAAGCTTTCTTT.